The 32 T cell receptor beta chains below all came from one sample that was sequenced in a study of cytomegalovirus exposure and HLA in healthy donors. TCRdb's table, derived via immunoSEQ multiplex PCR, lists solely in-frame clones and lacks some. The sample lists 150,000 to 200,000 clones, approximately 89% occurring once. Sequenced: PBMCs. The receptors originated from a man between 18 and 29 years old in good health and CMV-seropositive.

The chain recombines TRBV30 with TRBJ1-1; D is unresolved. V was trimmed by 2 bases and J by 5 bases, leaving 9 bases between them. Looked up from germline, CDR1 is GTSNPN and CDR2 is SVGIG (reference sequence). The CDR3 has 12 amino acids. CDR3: CAWSRRGTEAFF. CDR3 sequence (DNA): TGTGCCTGGAGTAGAAGAGGGACTGAAGCTTTCTTT.

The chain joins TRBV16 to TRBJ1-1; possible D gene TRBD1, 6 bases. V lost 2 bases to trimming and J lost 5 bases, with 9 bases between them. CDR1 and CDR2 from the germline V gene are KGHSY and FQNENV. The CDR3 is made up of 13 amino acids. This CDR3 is CASSQNRVTEAFF. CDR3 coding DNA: TGTGCCAGCAGCCAAAACAGGGTTACTGAAGCTTTCTTT.

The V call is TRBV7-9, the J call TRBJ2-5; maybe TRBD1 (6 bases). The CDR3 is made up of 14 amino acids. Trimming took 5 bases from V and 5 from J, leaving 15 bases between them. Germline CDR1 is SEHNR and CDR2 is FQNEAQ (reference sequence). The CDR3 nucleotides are TGTGCCAGCAGCCAGAGGGGAAGGGGGGAGACCCAGTACTTC. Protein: CASSQRGRGETQYF.

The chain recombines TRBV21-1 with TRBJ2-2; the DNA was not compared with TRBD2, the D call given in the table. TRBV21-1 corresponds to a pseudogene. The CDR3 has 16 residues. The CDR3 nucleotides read TGTGCCAGCAGCACGGGACTAGCGGGGAACACCGGGGAGCTGTTTTTT. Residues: CASSTGLAGNTGELFF.

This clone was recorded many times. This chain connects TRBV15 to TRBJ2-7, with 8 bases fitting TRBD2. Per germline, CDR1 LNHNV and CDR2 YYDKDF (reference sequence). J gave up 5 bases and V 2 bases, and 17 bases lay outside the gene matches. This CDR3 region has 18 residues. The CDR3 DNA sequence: TGTGCCACCAGCAGAACGAGAGAGACCGGGACTAGTAGGCACGAGCAGTACTTC. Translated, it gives CATSRTRETGTSRHEQYF.

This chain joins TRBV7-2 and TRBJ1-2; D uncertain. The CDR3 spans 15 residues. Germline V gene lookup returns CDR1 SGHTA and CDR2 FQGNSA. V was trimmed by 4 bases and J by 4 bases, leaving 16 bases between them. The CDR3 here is CASSSTATTTYGYTF. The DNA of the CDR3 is TGTGCCAGCAGCTCTACAGCCACAACGACCTATGGCTACACCTTC.

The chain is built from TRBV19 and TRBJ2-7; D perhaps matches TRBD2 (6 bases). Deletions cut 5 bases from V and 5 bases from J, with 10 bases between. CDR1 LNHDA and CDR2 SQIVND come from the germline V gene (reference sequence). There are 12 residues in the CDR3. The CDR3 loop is CASSPASDEQYF. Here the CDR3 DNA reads TGTGCCAGTAGTCCCGCTAGCGACGAGCAGTACTTC.

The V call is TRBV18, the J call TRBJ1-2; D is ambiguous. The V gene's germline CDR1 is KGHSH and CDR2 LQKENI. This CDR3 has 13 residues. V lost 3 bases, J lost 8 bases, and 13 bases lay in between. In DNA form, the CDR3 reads TGTGCCAGCTCACCCCGGGATCCTCGAGGCTACACCTTC. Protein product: CASSPRDPRGYTF.

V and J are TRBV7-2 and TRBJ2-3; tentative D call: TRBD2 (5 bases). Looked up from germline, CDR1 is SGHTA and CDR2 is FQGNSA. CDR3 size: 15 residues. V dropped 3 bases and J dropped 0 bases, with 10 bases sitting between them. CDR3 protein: CASSFGGPSTDTQYF. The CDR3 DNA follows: TGTGCCAGCAGCTTCGGCGGGCCGAGCACAGATACGCAGTATTTT.

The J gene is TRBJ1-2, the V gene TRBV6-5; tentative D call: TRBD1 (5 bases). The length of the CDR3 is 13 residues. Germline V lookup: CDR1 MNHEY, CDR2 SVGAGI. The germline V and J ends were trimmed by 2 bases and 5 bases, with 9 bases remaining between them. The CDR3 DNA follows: TGTGCCAGCAGTTACAGGGGAAGGTATGGCTACACCTTC. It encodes CASSYRGRYGYTF.

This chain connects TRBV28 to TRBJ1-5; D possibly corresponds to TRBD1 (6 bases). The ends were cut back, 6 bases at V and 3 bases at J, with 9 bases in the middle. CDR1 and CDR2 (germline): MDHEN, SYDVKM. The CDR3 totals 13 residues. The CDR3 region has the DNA TGTGCCAGCAGAGGACAGCCCAATCAGCCCCAGCATTTT. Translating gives CASRGQPNQPQHF.

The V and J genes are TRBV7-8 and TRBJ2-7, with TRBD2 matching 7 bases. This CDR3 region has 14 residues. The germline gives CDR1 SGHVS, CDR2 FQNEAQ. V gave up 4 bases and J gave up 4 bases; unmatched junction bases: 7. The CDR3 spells CASSYAGESYEQYF. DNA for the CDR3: TGTGCCAGCAGCTACGCGGGAGAGTCTTACGAGCAGTACTTC. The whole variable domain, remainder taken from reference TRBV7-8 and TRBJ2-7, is GAGVSQSPRYKVAKRGQDVALRCDPISGHVSLFWYQQALGQGPEFLTYFQNEAQLDKSGLPSDRFFAERPEGSVSTLKIQRTQQEDSAVYLCASSYAGESYEQYFGPGTRLTVT.

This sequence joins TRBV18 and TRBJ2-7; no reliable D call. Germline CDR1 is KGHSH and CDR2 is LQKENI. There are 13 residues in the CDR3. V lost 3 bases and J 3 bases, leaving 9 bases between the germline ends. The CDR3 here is CASSPPGVYEQYF. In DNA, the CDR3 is TGTGCCAGCTCACCCCCCGGTGTCTACGAGCAGTACTTC.

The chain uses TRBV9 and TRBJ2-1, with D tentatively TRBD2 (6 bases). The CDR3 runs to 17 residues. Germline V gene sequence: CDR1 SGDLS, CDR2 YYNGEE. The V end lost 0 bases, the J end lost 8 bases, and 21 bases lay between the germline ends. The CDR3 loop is CASSVARGGTGWDEQFF. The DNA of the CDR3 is TGTGCCAGCAGCGTAGCAAGGGGCGGGACGGGGTGGGATGAGCAGTTCTTC.

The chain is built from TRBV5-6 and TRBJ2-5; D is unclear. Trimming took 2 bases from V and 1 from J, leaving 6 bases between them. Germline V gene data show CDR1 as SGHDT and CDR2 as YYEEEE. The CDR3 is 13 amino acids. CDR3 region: CASSLPVQETQYF. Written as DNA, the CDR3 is TGTGCCAGCAGCTTACCGGTCCAAGAGACCCAGTACTTC.

The CDR3 sequence: CASSLGGRKNIQYF. CDR3 sequence (DNA): TGTGCCAGCAGTTTGGGGGGGCGGAAAAACATTCAGTACTTC. The V call is TRBV27, the J call TRBJ2-4, with D possibly being TRBD2 (7 bases). CDR1 and CDR2 (germline): MNHEY, SMNVEV (reference sequence). The V end was cut by 3 bases, the J end by 4 bases, with 10 bases between. CDR3 length: 14 amino acids.

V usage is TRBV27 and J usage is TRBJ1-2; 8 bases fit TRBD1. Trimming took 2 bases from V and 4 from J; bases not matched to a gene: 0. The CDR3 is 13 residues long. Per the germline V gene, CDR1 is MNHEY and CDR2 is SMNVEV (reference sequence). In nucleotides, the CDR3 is TGTGCCAGCAGTTTAACAGGGGGCTATGGCTACACCTTC. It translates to CASSLTGGYGYTF.

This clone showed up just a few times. The CDR3 protein is CASSVGGAYANTIYF. The CDR3 coding sequence is TGTGCCAGCAGTGTAGGTGGAGCTTATGCCAACACCATATATTTT. This chain links TRBV6-1 with TRBJ1-3; no definite D call. The CDR3 spans 15 residues. Trimming left V 4 bases short and J 7 bases short, with 17 bases between. Germline CDR1 reads MNHNS; CDR2 reads SASEGT.

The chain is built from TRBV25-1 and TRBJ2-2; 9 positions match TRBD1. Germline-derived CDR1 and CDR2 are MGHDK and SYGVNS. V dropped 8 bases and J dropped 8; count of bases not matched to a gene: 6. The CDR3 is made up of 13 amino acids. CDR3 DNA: TGTGCCAGCTCGGACAGGGGAAAAGGGGAGCTGTTTTTT. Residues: CASSDRGKGELFF.

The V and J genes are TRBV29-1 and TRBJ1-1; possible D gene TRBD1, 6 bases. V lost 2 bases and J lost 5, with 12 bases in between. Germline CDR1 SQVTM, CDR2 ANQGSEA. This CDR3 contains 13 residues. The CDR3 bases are TGCAGCGTTGAACGGGGGGCGCGGACTGAAGCTTTCTTT. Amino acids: CSVERGARTEAFF.

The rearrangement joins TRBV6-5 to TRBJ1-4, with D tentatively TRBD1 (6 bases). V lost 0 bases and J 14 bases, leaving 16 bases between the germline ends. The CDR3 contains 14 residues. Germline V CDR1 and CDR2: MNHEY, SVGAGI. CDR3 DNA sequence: TGTGCCAGCAGTTACTCCCCAGGGGCGCCCCTTCTGTTTTTT. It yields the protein CASSYSPGAPLLFF.

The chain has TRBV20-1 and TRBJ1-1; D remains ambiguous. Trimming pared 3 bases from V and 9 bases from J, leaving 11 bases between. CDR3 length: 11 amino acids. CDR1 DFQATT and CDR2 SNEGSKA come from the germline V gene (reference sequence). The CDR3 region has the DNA TGCAGTGCTAGTTTGGTGCGGCAAGCTTTCTTT. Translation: CSASLVRQAFF.

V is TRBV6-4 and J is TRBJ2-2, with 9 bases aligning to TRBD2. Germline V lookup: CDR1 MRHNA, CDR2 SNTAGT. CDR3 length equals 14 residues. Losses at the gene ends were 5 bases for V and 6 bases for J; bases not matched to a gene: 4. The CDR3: CASSYSGSAGELFF. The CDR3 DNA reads TGTGCCAGCAGTTATAGCGGGAGTGCCGGGGAGCTGTTTTTT.

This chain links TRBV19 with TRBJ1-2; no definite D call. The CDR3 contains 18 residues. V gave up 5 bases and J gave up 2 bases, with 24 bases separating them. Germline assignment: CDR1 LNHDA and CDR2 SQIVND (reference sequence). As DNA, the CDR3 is TGTGCCAGTAGTCCCCCCTGGCGGGCGAAAGGACTCAACTATGGCTACACCTTC. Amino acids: CASSPPWRAKGLNYGYTF. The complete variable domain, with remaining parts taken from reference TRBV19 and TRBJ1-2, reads DGGITQSPKYLFRKEGQNVTLSCEQNLNHDAMYWYRQDPGQGLRLIYYSQIVNDFQKGDIAEGYSVSREKKESFPLTVTSAQKNPTAFYLCASSPPWRAKGLNYGYTFGSGTRLTVV.

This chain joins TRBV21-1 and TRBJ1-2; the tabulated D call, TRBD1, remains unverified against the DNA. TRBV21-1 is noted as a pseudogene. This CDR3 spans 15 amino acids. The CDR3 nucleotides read TGTGCCAGCAGCAAAGCACAGGCTGTTAACTATGGCTACACCTTC. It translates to CASSKAQAVNYGYTF.

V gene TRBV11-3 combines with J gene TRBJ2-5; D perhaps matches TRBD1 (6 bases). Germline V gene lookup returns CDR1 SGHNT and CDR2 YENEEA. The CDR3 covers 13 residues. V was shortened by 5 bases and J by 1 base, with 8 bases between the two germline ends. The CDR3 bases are TGTGCCAGCAGCCGGACAGTCCAAGAGACCCAGTACTTC. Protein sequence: CASSRTVQETQYF.

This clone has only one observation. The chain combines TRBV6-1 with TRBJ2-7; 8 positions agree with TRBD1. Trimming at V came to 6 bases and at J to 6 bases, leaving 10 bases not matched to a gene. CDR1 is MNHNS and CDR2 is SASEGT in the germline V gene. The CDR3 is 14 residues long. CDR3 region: CASSAGTGDVEQYF. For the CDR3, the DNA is TGTGCCAGCAGCGCCGGGACAGGAGATGTCGAGCAGTACTTC.

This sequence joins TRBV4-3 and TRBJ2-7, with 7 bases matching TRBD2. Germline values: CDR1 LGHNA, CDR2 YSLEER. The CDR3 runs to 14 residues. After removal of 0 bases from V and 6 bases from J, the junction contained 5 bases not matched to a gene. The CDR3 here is CASSQELREREQYF. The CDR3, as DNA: TGCGCCAGCAGCCAAGAGTTGCGGGAGCGCGAGCAGTACTTC.

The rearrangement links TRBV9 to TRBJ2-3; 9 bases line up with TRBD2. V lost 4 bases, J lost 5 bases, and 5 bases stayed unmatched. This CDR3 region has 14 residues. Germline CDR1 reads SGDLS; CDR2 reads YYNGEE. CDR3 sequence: CASSPGTSRDTQYF. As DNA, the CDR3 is TGTGCCAGCAGCCCCGGGACTAGCCGAGATACGCAGTATTTT.

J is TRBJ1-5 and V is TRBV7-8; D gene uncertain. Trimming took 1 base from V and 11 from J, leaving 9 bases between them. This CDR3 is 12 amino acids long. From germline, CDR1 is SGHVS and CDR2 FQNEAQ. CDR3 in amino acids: CASSLGGRAQHF. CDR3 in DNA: TGTGCCAGCAGCTTAGGAGGTCGCGCCCAGCATTTT.

CDR3 residues: CASSARLAGGPTDTQYF. CDR3 in DNA: TGTGCCAGCAGCGCCCGACTAGCGGGGGGGCCAACAGATACGCAGTATTTT. The chain has TRBV7-2 and TRBJ2-3, with 14 bases identical to TRBD2. V gave up 5 bases and J gave up 3 bases; unmatched junction bases: 7. The CDR3 sequence is 17 residues long. The germline CDR1 and CDR2 sequences are SGHTA and FQGNSA.

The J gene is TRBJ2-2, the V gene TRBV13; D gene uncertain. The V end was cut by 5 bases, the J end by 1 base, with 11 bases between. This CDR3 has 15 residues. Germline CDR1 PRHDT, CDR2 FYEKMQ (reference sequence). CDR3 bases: TGTGCCAGCAGCCCCCCAGGCCAGAACACCGGGGAGCTGTTTTTT. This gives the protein CASSPPGQNTGELFF.